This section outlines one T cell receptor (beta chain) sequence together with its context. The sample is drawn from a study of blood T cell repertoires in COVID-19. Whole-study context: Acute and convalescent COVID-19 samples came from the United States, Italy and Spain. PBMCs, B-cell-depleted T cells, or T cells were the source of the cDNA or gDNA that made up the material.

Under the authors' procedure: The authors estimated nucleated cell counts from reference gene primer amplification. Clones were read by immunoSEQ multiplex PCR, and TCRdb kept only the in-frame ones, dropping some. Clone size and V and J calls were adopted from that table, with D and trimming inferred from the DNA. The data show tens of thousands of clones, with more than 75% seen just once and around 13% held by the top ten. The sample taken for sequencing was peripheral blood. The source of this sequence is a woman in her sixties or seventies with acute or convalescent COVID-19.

CDR3 region: CASSRGTRRGRRDNEQFF. Written as DNA, the CDR3 is TGTGCCAGCAGTCGGGGAACTCGGCGGGGGAGGCGCGACAATGAGCAGTTCTTC. The J gene is TRBJ2-1, the V gene TRBV25-1; 7 bases agree with TRBD2. The CDR3 consists of 18 residues. V trimming: 5 bases; J trimming: 5 bases; junction bases outside the gene matches: 18. Looked up from germline, CDR1 is MGHDK and CDR2 is SYGVNS.